The 19 T cell receptor beta chains reported below all come from one sample, sequenced in a study of T cell responses to AZD1222 COVID-19 vaccine. Profiling relied on immunoSEQ multiplex PCR, and the TCRdb table lists in-frame clones only, not all of them. The sample has approximately 110,000 clones, about 87% seen once; the top ten hold 6.5%. The input for sequencing was peripheral blood, taken 28 days after the second AZD1222 dose. The receptors come from an adult who received the AZD1222 COVID-19 vaccine.

This chain links TRBV7-9 with TRBJ1-5; D uncertain. This CDR3 comprises 14 residues. The V end lost 1 base, the J end lost 4 bases, and 8 bases lay between the germline ends. Germline V lookup: CDR1 SEHNR, CDR2 FQNEAQ (reference sequence). The DNA of the CDR3 is TGTGCCAGCAGCTTAGGGGCAGGTAATCAGCCCCAGCATTTT. The encoded protein is CASSLGAGNQPQHF.

This chain links TRBV10-3 with TRBJ2-7; no clear D gene. This CDR3 is built from 12 residues. Trimming removed 3 bases at V and 2 bases at J, with 5 bases between. Germline values: CDR1 ENHRY, CDR2 SYGVKD. The CDR3 DNA sequence: TGTGCCATCAGTGAAAGTCCCTACGAGCAGTACTTC. It specifies CAISESPYEQYF.

This clone has just a few counts. This chain uses TRBV11-2 with TRBJ1-4, with TRBD1 matching over 9 bases. This CDR3 spans 15 amino acids. J gave up 8 bases and V 1 base, and 5 bases lay outside the gene matches. Germline-derived CDR1 and CDR2 are SGHAT and FQNNGV. Here the CDR3 DNA reads TGTGCCAGCAGCTTAGCTGGGACAGGGCGCGAAAAACTGTTTTTT. Amino acids: CASSLAGTGREKLFF.

V is TRBV11-2 and J is TRBJ1-2; 8 bases align to TRBD1. CDR1 is SGHAT and CDR2 is FQNNGV in the germline V gene. The CDR3 is 13 residues long. Germline trimming cut 6 bases from V and 8 bases from J; bases unmatched to any gene: 8. CDR3 region: CASRQTGGDGYTF. The DNA for the CDR3 is TGTGCCAGCAGGCAAACAGGGGGGGACGGCTACACCTTC. Together with reference TRBV11-2 and TRBJ1-2, the CDR3 gives the full variable domain: EAGVAQSPRYKIIEKRQSVAFWCNPISGHATLYWYQQILGQGPKLLIQFQNNGVVDDSQLPKDRFSAERLKGVDSTLKIQPAKLEDSAVYLCASRQTGGDGYTFGSGTRLTVV.

This chain uses TRBV27 with TRBJ2-5, with D possibly TRBD2 on 6 matching bases. V shed 10 bases and J shed 2 bases, with 14 bases lying between them. CDR1 is MNHEY and CDR2 is SMNVEV in the germline V gene (reference sequence). The CDR3 contains 13 residues. CDR3 DNA: TGTGCCACGGGGAGGCAGGCACAAGAGACCCAGTACTTC. Translated, it gives CATGRQAQETQYF.

This chain connects TRBV9 to TRBJ2-1, with 7 positions matching TRBD1. The trim removed 2 bases at V and 3 bases at J, leaving 8 bases unmatched. The germline CDR1 and CDR2 sequences are SGDLS and YYNGEE. The CDR3 is 16 residues long. CDR3 coding DNA: TGTGCCAGCAGCGTCGACCACCGGGACAGCTACAATGAGCAGTTCTTC. This sequence encodes CASSVDHRDSYNEQFF.

The chain recombines TRBV6-2 or TRBV6-3 with TRBJ2-1; 11 nucleotides align to TRBD2. This CDR3 comprises 15 residues. Germline V gene data show CDR1 as MNHEY and CDR2 as SVGEGT. V dropped 4 bases and J dropped 3; count of bases not matched to a gene: 2. This CDR3 reads CASSSLAGGYNEQFF. Here the CDR3 DNA reads TGTGCCAGCAGTTCTCTAGCGGGGGGCTACAATGAGCAGTTCTTC.

V usage is TRBV6-2 or TRBV6-3 and J usage is TRBJ1-5; 7 bases line up with TRBD1. V dropped 6 bases and J dropped 4; count of bases not matched to a gene: 9. The V gene's germline CDR1 is MNHEY and CDR2 SVGEGT. The CDR3 totals 15 residues. The CDR3 spells CASSPADRKNQPQHF. CDR3 DNA: TGTGCCAGCAGCCCCGCGGACAGGAAGAATCAGCCCCAGCATTTT.

V is TRBV18 and J is TRBJ2-5; 9 bases map to TRBD1. Germline V gene sequence: CDR1 KGHSH, CDR2 LQKENI. The CDR3 length is 14 residues. Trimming removed 6 bases from V and 5 bases from J; junction bases left unmatched: 7. Here the CDR3 reads CASSQFGTGETQYF. CDR3 DNA sequence: TGTGCCAGCTCTCAATTCGGGACAGGGGAGACCCAGTACTTC.

The genes are TRBV5-1 and TRBJ1-5; no reliable D call. V shed 0 bases and J shed 7 bases, with 8 bases lying between them. The CDR3 is made up of 13 amino acids. Germline CDR1 reads SGHRS; CDR2 reads YFSETQ. CDR3 region: CASSLDVSQPQHF. In DNA form, the CDR3 reads TGCGCCAGCAGCTTGGATGTTTCGCAGCCCCAGCATTTT.

V gene TRBV6-5 combines with J gene TRBJ2-7, with TRBD2 as a possible D gene (6 bases). Germline lookup yields CDR1 MNHEY and CDR2 SVGAGI. The CDR3 has 16 amino acids. V was trimmed by 2 bases and J by 3 bases, leaving 17 bases between them. The CDR3 bases are TGTGCCAGCAGTTACGTTTCTGGCGGGGTAGGCTACGAGCAGTACTTC. Translating it yields CASSYVSGGVGYEQYF.

The gene calls are TRBV5-4 and TRBJ2-3, with D possibly being TRBD1 (5 bases). V was clipped by 4 bases and J by 2 bases, with 17 bases between them. From germline, CDR1 is SGHNT and CDR2 YYREEE (reference sequence). The CDR3 is made up of 16 amino acids. CDR3: CASSPGLGALTDTQYF. The CDR3 DNA is TGTGCCAGCAGCCCCGGCCTAGGGGCGCTCACAGATACGCAGTATTTT. Full variable domain (missing parts from reference TRBV5-4 and TRBJ2-3): ETGVTQSPTHLIKTRGQQVTLRCSSQSGHNTVSWYQQALGQGPQFIFQYYREEENGRGNFPPRFSGLQFPNYSSELNVNALELDDSALYLCASSPGLGALTDTQYFGPGTRLTVL.

This chain joins TRBV5-1 and TRBJ2-6; a possible D gene is TRBD1 (6 bases). Trimming took 1 base from V and 2 from J, leaving 10 bases between them. The length of the CDR3 is 16 residues. Germline V gene lookup returns CDR1 SGHRS and CDR2 YFSETQ. The CDR3: CASSLIAGAGANVLTF. CDR3 sequence (DNA): TGCGCCAGCAGCTTGATTGCAGGGGCTGGGGCCAACGTCCTGACTTTC.

As regards this clone: Other DNA sequences from this sample encode an identical CDR3 as well. The chain joins TRBV6-5 to TRBJ1-5; TRBD1 might be the D (5 bases). Germline-derived CDR1 and CDR2 are MNHEY and SVGAGI. Trimming pared 8 bases from V and 1 base from J, leaving 9 bases between. This CDR3 has 13 amino acids. The CDR3 reads CASRGGSNQPQHF. As DNA, the CDR3 is TGTGCCAGCCGGGGGGGGAGCAATCAGCCCCAGCATTTT.

The gene calls are TRBV4-3 and TRBJ2-2; 11 nucleotides match TRBD2. V was clipped by 4 bases and J by 5 bases; unmatched bases: 3. Looked up from germline, CDR1 is LGHNA and CDR2 is YSLEER. CDR3 length: 15 residues. The CDR3 protein is CASSPTSGVTGELFF. DNA for the CDR3: TGCGCCAGCAGCCCGACTAGCGGGGTAACCGGGGAGCTGTTTTTT.

This chain links TRBV3-1 (or the pseudogene TRBV3-2) with TRBJ2-3, with D unclear. Germline CDR1 LGHDT, CDR2 YNNKEL (reference sequence). Trimming pared 0 bases from V and 1 base from J, leaving 11 bases between. The CDR3 is 16 amino acids. CDR3 region: CASSQEGLPGTDTQYF. In DNA, the CDR3 is TGTGCCAGCAGCCAAGAAGGGCTTCCCGGCACAGATACGCAGTATTTT.

The chain combines TRBV6-5 with TRBJ2-7; 8 bases fit TRBD1. The V and J ends lost 7 bases and 2 bases, in that order; junction bases with no gene match: 7. Germline assignment: CDR1 MNHEY and CDR2 SVGAGI. This CDR3 comprises 14 residues. In DNA, the CDR3 is TGTGCCAGCACCCTGTCACAGGGGGCCTACGAGCAGTACTTC. It codes for CASTLSQGAYEQYF.

This chain uses TRBV27 with TRBJ2-2; D might be TRBD2 (6 bases). V shed 5 bases and J shed 6 bases, with 25 bases lying between them. CDR3 length equals 18 residues. Germline V gives CDR1 MNHEY, CDR2 SMNVEV (reference sequence). The CDR3 reads CASSPTAGRRPGAGELFF. The CDR3 region has the DNA TGTGCCAGCAGTCCTACGGCGGGGCGCAGGCCGGGAGCCGGGGAGCTGTTTTTT.

The chain has TRBV5-5 and TRBJ2-7; the D gene is possibly TRBD1 (6 bases). The CDR3 spans 14 residues. Germline V lookup: CDR1 SGHKS, CDR2 YYEKEE (reference sequence). V gave up 4 bases and J gave up 3 bases, with 14 bases separating them. CDR3: CASSRRTEYYEQYF. DNA for the CDR3: TGTGCCAGCAGCCGCCGGACAGAATACTACGAGCAGTACTTC.